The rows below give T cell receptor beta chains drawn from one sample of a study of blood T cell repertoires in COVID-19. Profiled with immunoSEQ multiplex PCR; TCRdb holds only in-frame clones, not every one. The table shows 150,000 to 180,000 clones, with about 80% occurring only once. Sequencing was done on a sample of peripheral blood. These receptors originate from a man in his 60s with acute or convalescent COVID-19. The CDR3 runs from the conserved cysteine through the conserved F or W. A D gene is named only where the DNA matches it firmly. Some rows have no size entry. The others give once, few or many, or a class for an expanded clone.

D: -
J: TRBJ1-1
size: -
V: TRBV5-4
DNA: TGTGCCAGCAGCCCGGAGGGTAGACGTAACACTGAAGCTTTCTTT
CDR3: CASSPEGRRNTEAFF

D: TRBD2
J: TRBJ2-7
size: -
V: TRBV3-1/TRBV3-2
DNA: TGTGCCAGCAGCCAAGGACTAGCGGGGCCCGAGCAGTACTTC
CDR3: CASSQGLAGPEQYF

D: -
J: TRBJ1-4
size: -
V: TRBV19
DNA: TGTGCCAGTAGGGCTGAGAGGACTAATGAAAAACTGTTTTTT
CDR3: CASRAERTNEKLFF

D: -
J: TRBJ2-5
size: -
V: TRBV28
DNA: TGTGCCAGCAGTTTGGCGGGGTACCAAGAGACCCAGTACTTC
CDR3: CASSLAGYQETQYF

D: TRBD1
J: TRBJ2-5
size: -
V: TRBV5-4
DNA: TGTGCCAGCAGCTGGGGACAGGGGGCGATAGGAGAGACCCAGTACTTC
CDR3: CASSWGQGAIGETQYF

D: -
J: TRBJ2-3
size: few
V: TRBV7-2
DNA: TGTGCCAGCACCTTGGGGGGAAACCCCACAGATACGCAGTATTTT
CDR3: CASTLGGNPTDTQYF

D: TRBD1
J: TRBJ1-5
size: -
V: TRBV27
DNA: TGTGCCAGCAGTCAGGACAGGGGAGAGAATCAGCCCCAGCATTTT
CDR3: CASSQDRGENQPQHF

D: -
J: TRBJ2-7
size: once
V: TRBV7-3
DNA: TGTGCCAGCAGCACAGGGTACGGGTACGAGCAGTACTTC
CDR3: CASSTGYGYEQYF

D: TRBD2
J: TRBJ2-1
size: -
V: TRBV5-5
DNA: TGTGCCAGCAGCTTGGCTGCTCTAGCGGGGTACAATGAGCAGTTCTTC
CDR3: CASSLAALAGYNEQFF

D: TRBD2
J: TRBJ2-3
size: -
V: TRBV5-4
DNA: TGTGCCACCGAAACGTCCGGCGGGGGGACAGATACGCAGTATTTT
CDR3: CATETSGGGTDTQYF

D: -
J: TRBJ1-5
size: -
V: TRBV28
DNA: TGTGCCAGCAGTCGTGGGGGGGGCAATCAGCCCCAGCATTTT
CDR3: CASSRGGGNQPQHF

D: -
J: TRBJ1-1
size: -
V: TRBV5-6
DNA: TGTGCCAGCAGCTTCCGGGGGGCCTCCCCTGAAGCTTTCTTT
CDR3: CASSFRGASPEAFF

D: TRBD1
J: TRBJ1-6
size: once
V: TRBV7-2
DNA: TGTGCCAGCACCCCGGGACAGGGGAGCAGTTCACCCCTCCACTTT
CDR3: CASTPGQGSSSPLHF

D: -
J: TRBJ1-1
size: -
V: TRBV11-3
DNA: TGTGCCAGCAGCTCGACGGGAGGGGTCACTGAAGCTTTCTTT
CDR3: CASSSTGGVTEAFF

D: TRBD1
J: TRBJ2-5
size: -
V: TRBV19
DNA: TGTGCCAGTAGTGAGGGGGCGAAGACCCAGTACTTC
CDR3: CASSEGAKTQYF

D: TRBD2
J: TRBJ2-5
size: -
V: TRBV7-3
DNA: TGTGCCAGCAGCGCGGGACTAGCGGAGACCCAGTACTTC
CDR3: CASSAGLAETQYF

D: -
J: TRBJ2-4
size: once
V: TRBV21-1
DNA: TGTGCCAGCAGCTCCAGCCAGGATCCTTTAGACATTCAGTACTTC
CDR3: CASSSSQDPLDIQYF

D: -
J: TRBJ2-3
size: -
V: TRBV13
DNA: TGTGCCAGCAGCTTAGGTCGGCTAGCCACAGATACGCAGTATTTT
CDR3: CASSLGRLATDTQYF

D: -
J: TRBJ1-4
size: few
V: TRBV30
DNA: TGTGCCTGGAGTGTACCTGTAGGGAGGCCTAATGAAAAACTGTTTTTT
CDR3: CAWSVPVGRPNEKLFF

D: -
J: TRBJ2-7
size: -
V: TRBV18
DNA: TGTGCCAGCTCCGCAGGGGGGAGCTCCTACGAGCAGTACTTC
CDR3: CASSAGGSSYEQYF

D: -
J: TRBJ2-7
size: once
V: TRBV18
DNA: TGTGCCAGCTCACCGTCCAAGGGGGTTTACGAGCAGTACTTC
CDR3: CASSPSKGVYEQYF

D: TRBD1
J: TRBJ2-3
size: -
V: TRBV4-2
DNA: TGTGCCAGCAGCCCGACAGGGATTGGGGCAGATACGCAGTATTTT
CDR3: CASSPTGIGADTQYF

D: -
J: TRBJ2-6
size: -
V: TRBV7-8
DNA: TGTGCCAGCAGCTCCACGGTGTCTGGGGCCAACGTCCTGACTTTC
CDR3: CASSSTVSGANVLTF

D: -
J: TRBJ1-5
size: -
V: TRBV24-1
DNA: TGTGCCACCAGTGATACCTCCGAGTACTACCAGCCCCAGCATTTT
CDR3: CATSDTSEYYQPQHF

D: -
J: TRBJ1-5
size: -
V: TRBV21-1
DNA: TGTGCCAGCAGCAGTCGGGCTAGGGGGCTTAGCAATCAGCCCCAGCATTTT
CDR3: CASSSRARGLSNQPQHF

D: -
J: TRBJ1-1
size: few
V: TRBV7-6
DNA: TGTGCCAGCAGCTCCGGACCCGACAGGCAAGCTTTCTTT
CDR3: CASSSGPDRQAFF

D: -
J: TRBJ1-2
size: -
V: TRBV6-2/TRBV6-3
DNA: TGTGCCAGCAGTAACCAGGGAGGCTACACCTTC
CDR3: CASSNQGGYTF

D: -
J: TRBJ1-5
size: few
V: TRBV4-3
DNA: TGCGCCAGCAGCCAAGATGCAGGCGTCAATCAGCCCCAGCATTTT
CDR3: CASSQDAGVNQPQHF

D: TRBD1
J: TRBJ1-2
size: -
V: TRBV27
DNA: TGTGCCAGCAGTTTTTCCGGGACAGGGGGATACTATGGCTACACCTTC
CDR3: CASSFSGTGGYYGYTF

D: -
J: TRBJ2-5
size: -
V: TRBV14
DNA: TGTGCCCCCAGACGAGCGGAGACCCAGTACTTC
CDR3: CAPRRAETQYF

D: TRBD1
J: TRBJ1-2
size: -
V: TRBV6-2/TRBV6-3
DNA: TGTGCCAGCAGTACCGCCGGGACAGAAGCATATGGCTACACCTTC
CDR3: CASSTAGTEAYGYTF

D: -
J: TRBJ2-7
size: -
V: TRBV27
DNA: TGTGCCAGCAGTTTATCACAGTCCTACGAGCAGTACTTC
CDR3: CASSLSQSYEQYF

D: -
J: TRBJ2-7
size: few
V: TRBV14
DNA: TGTGCCAGCAGCCAAGATAAGGGGGTTAGCTCCTACGAGCAGTACTTC
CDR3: CASSQDKGVSSYEQYF

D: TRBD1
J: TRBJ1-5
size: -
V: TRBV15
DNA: TGTGCCACCACGGCCGACAGGGGGAATCAGCCCCAGCATTTT
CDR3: CATTADRGNQPQHF

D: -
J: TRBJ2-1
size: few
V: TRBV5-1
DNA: TGCGCCAGCAGCCGAGGACGGACTACCCTAGAGCAGTTCTTC
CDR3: CASSRGRTTLEQFF

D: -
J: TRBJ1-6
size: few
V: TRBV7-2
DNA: TGTGCCAGCAGCTCCAACCCCTGGTCGCAGGGCTCCCGGCCACCCCTCCACTTT
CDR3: CASSSNPWSQGSRPPLHF

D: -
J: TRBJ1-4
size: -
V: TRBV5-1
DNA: TGCGCCAGCAGCTTGGGGGGCCCAACTAATGAAAAACTGTTTTTT
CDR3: CASSLGGPTNEKLFF

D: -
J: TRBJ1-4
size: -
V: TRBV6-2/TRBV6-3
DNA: TGTGCCAGCAGTTATAGCAGCCTCAACAATGAAAAACTGTTTTTT
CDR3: CASSYSSLNNEKLFF

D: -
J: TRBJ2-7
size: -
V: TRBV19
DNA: TGTGCCAGTAGTATTAGTTTTGCTTCGGGCTACGAGCAGTACTTC
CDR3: CASSISFASGYEQYF

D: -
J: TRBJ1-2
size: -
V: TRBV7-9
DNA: TGTGCCAGCAGCTTTCATGTTAACTATGGCTACACCTTC
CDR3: CASSFHVNYGYTF

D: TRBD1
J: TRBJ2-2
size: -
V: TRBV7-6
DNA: TGTGCCAGCAGCTTCGTGGGACAGGGTCCCGGGGAGCTGTTTTTT
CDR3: CASSFVGQGPGELFF

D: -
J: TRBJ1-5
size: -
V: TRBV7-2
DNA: TGTGCCAGCAGCTTAAGCCGAGGGATGCATCAGCCCCAGCATTTT
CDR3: CASSLSRGMHQPQHF

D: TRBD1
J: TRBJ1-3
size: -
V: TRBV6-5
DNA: TGTGCCACGGGGACAGGGGCCGGAAACACCATATATTTT
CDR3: CATGTGAGNTIYF

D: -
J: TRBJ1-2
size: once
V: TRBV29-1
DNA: TGCAGCGTTTTAGCCCACTCCTATGGCTACACCTTC
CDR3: CSVLAHSYGYTF

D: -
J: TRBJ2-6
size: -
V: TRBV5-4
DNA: TGTGCCAGCAGCTTCTTCCTCGTGGCGGCCTCCTCTGGGGCCAACGTCCTGACTTTC
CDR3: CASSFFLVAASSGANVLTF

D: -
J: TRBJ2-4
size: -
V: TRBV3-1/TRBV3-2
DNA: TGTGCCAGCAGCCATGCGGGACCCCGAATTCAGTACTTC
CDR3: CASSHAGPRIQYF